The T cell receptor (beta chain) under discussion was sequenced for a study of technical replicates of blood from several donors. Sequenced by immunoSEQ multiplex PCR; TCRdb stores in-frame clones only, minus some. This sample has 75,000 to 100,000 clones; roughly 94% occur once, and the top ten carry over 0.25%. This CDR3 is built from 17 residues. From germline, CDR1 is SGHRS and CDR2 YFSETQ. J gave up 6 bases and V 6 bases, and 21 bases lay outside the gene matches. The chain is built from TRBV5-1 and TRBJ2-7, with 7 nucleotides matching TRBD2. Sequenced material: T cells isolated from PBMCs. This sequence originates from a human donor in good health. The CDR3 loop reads CASILRLARVPFCEQYF. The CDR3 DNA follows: TGCGCCAGCATTCTAAGACTAGCCCGGGTACCTTTCTGCGAGCAGTACTTC.